The T cell receptor (beta chain) under discussion was sequenced for a study of coeliac disease. Study-level background: High-resolution HLA typing was lacking; TRBV7-2 bias was queried instead.

The germline V gene has CDR1 SNHLY and CDR2 FYNNEI. There are 12 residues in the CDR3. V gave up 6 bases and J gave up 10 bases; unmatched junction bases: 7. Comments on this clone: Antigen unknown.

The data were produced by immunoSEQ multiplex PCR, yet TCRdb's version contains in-frame clones alone and is incomplete. The sample includes roughly 2,500 clones, around 64% of them seen just once. General study findings and limits: Few TRB amino acid sequences were shared between samples; most were unique.

The rearrangement uses TRBV2 and TRBJ1-2, with 8 bases that match TRBD1. The sequence was obtained from a woman in her 70s with celiac disease on a gluten-free diet. Sequenced sample: intraepithelial lymphocytes from the gut. In DNA, the CDR3 is TGTGCCAGCAGGACCGACAGGGGTGACTACACCTTC. Protein sequence: CASRTDRGDYTF.